This T cell receptor beta chain stems from a study of regulatory T cells in long-lasting Graves disease. Construction of TCR beta libraries relied on iRepertoire HTBI primers and on Arm-PCR targeting CDR3 regions. TCRdb called the multiplex PCR reads again in MiXCR, with one record for every CDR3 protein. This sample has around 320,000 distinct CDR3 sequences, with roughly a sixth found just once. Trimming took 3 bases from V and 2 from J, leaving 8 bases between them. Germline V gene sequence: CDR1 SGHAT, CDR2 FQNNGV. The CDR3 length is 14 residues. The time point denotes: newly diagnosed GD, antithyroid drugs for less than 3 months. Extracted PBMC RNA gave rise to the TCR library. This clonotype was detected ten times or more. The same sample was also studied in work on T cells in Graves' hyperthyroidism and ophthalmopathy.

The input for sequencing was peripheral blood mononuclear cells (PBMCs), taken at new diagnosis, from a patient treated with antithyroid drugs. The clonotype originates from a man in his forties or fifties with Graves disease. The chain combines TRBV11-2 with TRBJ2-1; D may be TRBD1 (5 bases). The CDR3 spells CASSLGRAYNEQFF. CDR3 nucleotide sequence: TGTGCCAGCAGCTTGGGCAGGGCCTACAATGAGCAGTTCTTC.